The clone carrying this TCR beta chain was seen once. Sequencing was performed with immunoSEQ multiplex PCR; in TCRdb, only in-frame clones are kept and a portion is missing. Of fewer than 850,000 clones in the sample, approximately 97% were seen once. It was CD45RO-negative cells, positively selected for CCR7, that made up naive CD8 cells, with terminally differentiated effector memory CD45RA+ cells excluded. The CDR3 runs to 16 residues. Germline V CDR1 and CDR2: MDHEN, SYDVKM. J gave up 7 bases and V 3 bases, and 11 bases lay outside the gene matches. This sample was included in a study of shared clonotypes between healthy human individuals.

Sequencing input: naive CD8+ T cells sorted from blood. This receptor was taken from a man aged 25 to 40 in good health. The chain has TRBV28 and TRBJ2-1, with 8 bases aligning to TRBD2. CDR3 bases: TGTGCCAGCAGTTTTAGTACACGACTAGCGAATAATGAGCAGTTCTTC. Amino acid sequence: CASSFSTRLANNEQFF.